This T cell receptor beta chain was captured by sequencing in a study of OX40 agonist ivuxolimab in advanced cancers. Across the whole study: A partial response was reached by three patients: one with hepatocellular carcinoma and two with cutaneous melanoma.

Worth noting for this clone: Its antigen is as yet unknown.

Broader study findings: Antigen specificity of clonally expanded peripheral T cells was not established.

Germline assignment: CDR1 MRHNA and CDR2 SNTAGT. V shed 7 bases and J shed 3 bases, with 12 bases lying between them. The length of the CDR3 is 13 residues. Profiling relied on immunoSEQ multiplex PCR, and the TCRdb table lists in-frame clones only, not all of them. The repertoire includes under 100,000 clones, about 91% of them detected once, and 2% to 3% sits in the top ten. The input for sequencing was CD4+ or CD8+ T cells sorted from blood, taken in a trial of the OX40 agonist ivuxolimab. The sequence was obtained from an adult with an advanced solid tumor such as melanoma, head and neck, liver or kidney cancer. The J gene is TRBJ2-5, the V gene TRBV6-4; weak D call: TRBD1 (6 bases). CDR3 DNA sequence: TGTGCCAGCACTACTACAGGGAAAGAGACCCAGTACTTC. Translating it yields CASTTTGKETQYF.